These 30 T cell receptor beta chains came from one sample sequenced in a study of identical twins (dated by TCRdb to about 2016). The library was built by means of 5' RACE. Sequencing was performed on an Illumina HiSeq 2000. TCRdb reanalyzed the raw reads on its own, using fastp at Q25 for trimming and MiXCR for clone calling, and kept in-frame beta chains. Records with the same CDR3 protein are collapsed into one entry carrying the most frequent genes and DNA. This sample lists about 890,000 distinct CDR3 sequences; around 12% were detected once. The leading ten clones occupy 1.5% to 2% of the sample. This sample was shared with a second study, whose subject was yellow fever vaccine responses in identical twins.

Sequenced: PBMCs. These receptors came from a woman younger than 35 in good health.

This clonotype was detected ten times or more. J is TRBJ2-1 and V is TRBV3-1, with 13 positions matching TRBD2. CDR1 is LGHDT, CDR2 YNNKEL, per germline (reference sequence). J was trimmed by 10 bases and V by 1 base; bases with no gene match: 4. This CDR3 comprises 15 residues. CDR3 sequence (DNA): TGTGCCAGCAGCCAAGCTGGACTAGCGGGAGCCGAGCAGTTCTTC. Residues: CASSQAGLAGAEQFF.

This clonotype was detected only a few times. The gene calls are TRBV6-1 and TRBJ2-3; D call uncertain. This CDR3 is 11 amino acids long. Germline V gene data show CDR1 as MNHNS and CDR2 as SASEGT. V dropped 1 base and J dropped 7 bases, with 3 bases sitting between them. The CDR3 DNA sequence: TGTGCCAGCAGTGAAGTCTATACGCAGTATTTT. This translates into CASSEVYTQYF.

This clonotype was counted between two and nine times. This chain links TRBV12-3 or TRBV12-4 with TRBJ2-2, with 8 nucleotides matching TRBD2. V shed 6 bases, J shed 0 bases, and the junction held 6 bases outside the gene matches. There are 16 residues in the CDR3. In nucleotides, the CDR3 is TGTGCCAGCAGGCCTACTAGCGGATCGAACACCGGGGAGCTGTTTTTT. This encodes CASRPTSGSNTGELFF.

The V gene is TRBV4-2, the J gene TRBJ2-7; either TRBD1 or TRBD2 may fit D (5 bases each). Per the germline V gene, CDR1 is LGHNA and CDR2 is YNFKEQ. The CDR3 loop spans 16 amino acids. V lost 0 bases and J 1 base, leaving 13 bases between the germline ends. CDR3 coding DNA: TGTGCCAGCAGCCAAGAACCGGGGCAAGGATCCTACGAGCAGTACTTC. The encoded protein is CASSQEPGQGSYEQYF.

The chain couples TRBV28 to TRBJ1-2; D gene unclear. In germline, CDR1 is MDHEN, CDR2 SYDVKM. The CDR3 runs to 11 residues. Trimming stripped 11 bases from V and 1 base from J, with 8 bases between. This CDR3 is CAGGDNYGYTF. The CDR3 coding sequence is TGTGCCGGCGGGGATAACTATGGCTACACCTTC.

This clonotype was picked up a small number of times. The rearrangement links TRBV9 to TRBJ2-5; 14 nucleotides line up with TRBD2. Unmatched junction bases numbered 6, after V lost 0 bases and J lost 2 bases. The germline CDR1 and CDR2 sequences are SGDLS and YYNGEE. CDR3 length equals 18 residues. The CDR3: CASSVGLAGGPGQETQYF. In DNA, the CDR3 is TGTGCCAGCAGCGTAGGACTAGCGGGAGGGCCGGGGCAAGAGACCCAGTACTTC. Full variable domain (rest looked up from reference TRBV9 and TRBJ2-5): DSGVTQTPKHLITATGQRVTLRCSPRSGDLSVYWYQQSLDQGLQFLIQYYNGEERAKGNILERFSAQQFPDLHSELNLSSLELGDSALYFCASSVGLAGGPGQETQYFGPGTRLLVL.

The V call is TRBV29-1, the J call TRBJ1-1; D is ambiguous. V was trimmed by 3 bases and J by 1 base, leaving 3 bases between them. There are 11 residues in the CDR3. Germline V lookup: CDR1 SQVTM, CDR2 ANQGSEA. The CDR3 nucleotides are TGCAGCGTTGAGGCGAACACTGAAGCTTTCTTT. As protein: CSVEANTEAFF.

This chain connects TRBV25-1 to TRBJ2-1; 10 bases match TRBD2. The CDR3 runs to 17 residues. The germline gives CDR1 MGHDK, CDR2 SYGVNS. Unmatched junction bases numbered 3, after V lost 1 base and J lost 0 bases. The CDR3 bases are TGTGCCAGCAGTGAATGGACTAGCGGTCGCTCCTACAATGAGCAGTTCTTC. It yields the protein CASSEWTSGRSYNEQFF.

The chain carries TRBV2 and TRBJ2-7; the match to TRBD1 covers 11 bases. Unmatched junction bases numbered 4, after V lost 6 bases and J lost 3 bases. This CDR3 is 14 amino acids long. Germline assignment: CDR1 SNHLY and CDR2 FYNNEI. CDR3 nucleotide sequence: TGTGCCAGCAGCGCGGACAGGGGGCACTACGAGCAGTACTTC. Protein: CASSADRGHYEQYF.

This clonotype appeared many times. The chain joins TRBV7-3 to TRBJ1-3, with 8 bases that match TRBD1. The CDR3 covers 16 residues. Germline V gene lookup returns CDR1 SGHTA and CDR2 FQGTGA. The J segment lost 6 bases and the V segment lost 5 bases, leaving 12 bases of the junction unmatched. This chain's CDR3 is CASSPGQVLGVNTIYF. CDR3 nucleotide sequence: TGTGCCAGCAGCCCGGGACAGGTCTTGGGGGTAAACACCATATATTTT.

The chain's CDR3 is CASSWGRAYTGELFF. DNA for the CDR3: TGTGCCAGCAGTTGGGGAAGGGCCTACACCGGGGAGCTGTTTTTT. The V gene is TRBV28, the J gene TRBJ2-2; D gene ambiguous. The V and J ends lost 4 bases and 3 bases respectively, with 12 bases between them. Germline-derived CDR1 and CDR2 are MDHEN and SYDVKM. CDR3 length: 15 amino acids.

The table lists this clonotype with a few counts. This rearrangement joins TRBV20-1 to TRBJ2-7; 9 nucleotides match TRBD1. Per the germline V gene, CDR1 is DFQATT and CDR2 is SNEGSKA (reference sequence). J gave up 3 bases and V 6 bases, and 3 bases lay outside the gene matches. The CDR3 spans 12 residues. Here the CDR3 reads CSAQDRGYEQYF. The CDR3 coding sequence is TGCAGTGCCCAGGACAGGGGCTACGAGCAGTACTTC.

The chain is built from TRBV20-1 and TRBJ2-1, with 15 nucleotides matching TRBD2. CDR1 is DFQATT, CDR2 SNEGSKA, per germline (reference sequence). The CDR3 runs to 17 residues. CDR3 coding DNA: TGCAGCGCCGAGGGACTAGCGGGAGGCCCCTCCTACAATGAGCAGTTCTTC. Protein sequence: CSAEGLAGGPSYNEQFF.

V gene TRBV20-1 combines with J gene TRBJ2-7, with 9 bases that match TRBD2. There are 13 residues in the CDR3. The V gene end was trimmed by 5 bases and the J gene end by 0 bases; junction bases not matched to a gene: 2. The germline gives CDR1 DFQATT, CDR2 SNEGSKA (reference sequence). Here the CDR3 DNA reads TGCAGTGCTCTAGCGGGAAGCTCCTACGAGCAGTACTTC. Protein sequence: CSALAGSSYEQYF.

This clonotype was counted many times. The genes are TRBV12-3 or TRBV12-4 and TRBJ2-3; 7 bases align to TRBD2. With V trimmed by 5 bases and J by 2 bases, 13 bases remained unmatched. CDR3 length: 17 residues. The CDR3: CASSPSKAGPLTDTQYF. The CDR3 nucleotides are TGTGCCAGCAGTCCCTCAAAAGCGGGGCCCCTCACAGATACGCAGTATTTT.

This clonotype was detected a few times. The chain links TRBV7-9 to TRBJ2-1, with a possible D match to TRBD1 (5 bases). The CDR3 length is 14 residues. Looked up from germline, CDR1 is SEHNR and CDR2 is FQNEAQ (reference sequence). Between the trimmed V and J ends, which lost 1 base and 11 bases, there was a span of 15 bases. CDR3 nucleotide sequence: TGTGCCAGCAGCTTAGAGGGAACGACAGCTCAGCAGTTCTTC. Translating it yields CASSLEGTTAQQFF. Full variable domain (remainder filled in from reference TRBV7-9 and TRBJ2-1): DTGVSQNPRHKITKRGQNVTFRCDPISEHNRLYWYRQTLGQGPEFLTYFQNEAQLEKSRLLSDRFSAERPKGSFSTLEIQRTEQGDSAMYLCASSLEGTTAQQFFGPGTRLTVL.

This clonotype showed up just a few times. V usage is TRBV29-1 and J usage is TRBJ2-7; D call uncertain. This CDR3 is 12 amino acids long. V was clipped by 2 bases and J by 3 bases, with 8 bases between them. Germline CDR1 reads SQVTM; CDR2 reads ANQGSEA. CDR3 residues: CSVELSGYEQYF. CDR3 sequence (DNA): TGCAGCGTTGAATTATCCGGCTACGAGCAGTACTTC.

The rearrangement joins TRBV20-1 to TRBJ1-3, with a possible D match to TRBD1 (5 bases). The ends were cut back, 5 bases at V and 3 bases at J, with 14 bases in the middle. The CDR3 spans 14 residues. CDR1 is DFQATT, CDR2 SNEGSKA, per germline (reference sequence). Here the CDR3 DNA reads TGCAGTGCTCCGGGGGGGATCGATGGAAACACCATATATTTT. Protein product: CSAPGGIDGNTIYF.

The chain couples TRBV7-8 to TRBJ1-1; D gene unclear. Germline V gene sequence: CDR1 SGHVS, CDR2 FQNEAQ. Trimming removed 7 bases from V and 5 bases from J, with 17 bases in between. There are 14 residues in the CDR3. The CDR3 DNA is TGTGCCAGCACCTCCAACGAGGTTGTAACTGAAGCTTTCTTT. Translation gives CASTSNEVVTEAFF.

This sequence joins TRBV7-9 and TRBJ2-3; no reliable D call. Germline V CDR1 and CDR2: SEHNR, FQNEAQ (reference sequence). The CDR3 spans 16 residues. V was clipped by 1 base and J by 0 bases, with 11 bases between them. CDR3 region: CASSLGVSSSTDTQYF. The CDR3 DNA follows: TGTGCCAGCAGCTTAGGCGTTAGCTCTAGCACAGATACGCAGTATTTT.

This clonotype was counted only a few times. This chain joins TRBV5-1 and TRBJ1-1, with 7 nucleotides matching TRBD1. Germline assignment: CDR1 SGHRS and CDR2 YFSETQ. The CDR3 loop spans 15 amino acids. The J segment lost 0 bases and the V segment lost 4 bases, leaving 6 bases of the junction unmatched. CDR3 region: CASSRGQTMNTEAFF. CDR3 in DNA: TGCGCCAGCAGCAGGGGACAGACCATGAACACTGAAGCTTTCTTT.

The V gene is TRBV20-1, the J gene TRBJ2-7; TRBD2 agrees at 10 bases. This CDR3 spans 14 amino acids. The germline CDR1 and CDR2 sequences are DFQATT and SNEGSKA (reference sequence). V was pared by 5 bases and J by 4 bases, with 8 bases of the junction left unmatched. CDR3 nucleotides: TGCAGTGCTCATGCTAGCGGGAGTTTATACGAGCAGTACTTC. Translating it yields CSAHASGSLYEQYF.

This sequence joins TRBV7-6 and TRBJ2-2; D may be TRBD2 (7 bases). V was clipped by 5 bases and J by 2 bases, with 15 bases between them. CDR3 size: 16 residues. Germline loops: CDR1 SGHVS, CDR2 FNYEAQ. The CDR3 is CASSHMRGQNTGELFF. The CDR3 DNA follows: TGTGCCAGCAGCCATATGCGGGGGCAAAACACCGGGGAGCTGTTTTTT.

This chain connects TRBV2 to TRBJ2-3; 7 nucleotides line up with TRBD1. This CDR3 contains 15 residues. Germline V gene lookup returns CDR1 SNHLY and CDR2 FYNNEI. V dropped 3 bases and J dropped 2; count of bases not matched to a gene: 5. In nucleotides, the CDR3 is TGTGCCAGCAGTGACCCCGACAGGGACACAGATACGCAGTATTTT. It encodes CASSDPDRDTDTQYF.

The rearrangement joins TRBV19 to TRBJ2-2, with 10 nucleotides matching TRBD2. The germline CDR1 and CDR2 sequences are LNHDA and SQIVND (reference sequence). With 7 bases clipped from V and 3 bases from J, the junction kept 5 bases outside the gene matches. The CDR3 spans 15 residues. The DNA of the CDR3 is TGTGCCAGTAATGGACTAGCGGACTACACCGGGGAGCTGTTTTTT. Encoded protein: CASNGLADYTGELFF.

In its sample, this clonotype was seen a few times. The chain couples TRBV27 to TRBJ2-3, with 9 bases matching TRBD2. The V and J ends lost 4 bases and 2 bases, in that order; junction bases with no gene match: 4. The V gene's germline CDR1 is MNHEY and CDR2 SMNVEV (reference sequence). The CDR3 consists of 15 residues. The CDR3 is CASSSRGRDTDTQYF. The CDR3 DNA sequence: TGTGCCAGCAGTTCCCGCGGGAGGGACACAGATACGCAGTATTTT.

Ten or more counts support this clonotype. The genes are TRBV12-3 or TRBV12-4 and TRBJ1-4; D is undetermined. This CDR3 region has 14 residues. The V end was cut by 3 bases, the J end by 4 bases, with 9 bases between. The CDR3, as DNA: TGTGCCAGCAGTTTTTATGAGAGTAATGAAAAACTGTTTTTT. The encoded protein is CASSFYESNEKLFF.

This clonotype was picked up many times. The genes are TRBV5-1 and TRBJ2-3; 7 bases align to TRBD2. This CDR3 has 15 residues. The germline V gene encodes CDR1 SGHRS and CDR2 YFSETQ. J lost 7 bases, V lost 4 bases, and 12 bases had no gene match. The CDR3 DNA sequence: TGCGCCAGCAGCAGCCCCAGACTAGCCGCAAATACGCAGTATTTT. This codes for CASSSPRLAANTQYF.

This clonotype appeared many times. The V gene is TRBV20-1, the J gene TRBJ2-2; 9 bases line up with TRBD2. The germline V gene encodes CDR1 DFQATT and CDR2 SNEGSKA (reference sequence). The CDR3 extends over 15 amino acids. Trimming cost V 0 bases and J 3 bases; bases outside gene matches: 2. In DNA form, the CDR3 reads TGCAGTGCTAGAGAGACTAGCGGAGACACCGGGGAGCTGTTTTTT. It specifies CSARETSGDTGELFF.

This clonotype occurred a few times. The genes are TRBV29-1 and TRBJ2-7; 14 bases fit TRBD2. Germline V gene data show CDR1 as SQVTM and CDR2 as ANQGSEA. J lost 5 bases, V lost 6 bases, and 9 bases had no gene match. This CDR3 has 15 residues. CDR3 nucleotide sequence: TGCAGCGTCAACCTCGGGACTAGCGGGAGTCACGAGCAGTACTTC. Translating gives CSVNLGTSGSHEQYF.